This T cell receptor beta chain originates from a study of cytomegalovirus exposure and HLA in healthy donors. Study at large: In a previous analysis, more than 90 million unique TCR beta sequences were found from 170 million or so T cells. Study outcomes and limitations: CMV antigen specificity of three CMV-associated chains was confirmed in vitro. Reportedly, diagnosis of cytomegalovirus status by the classifier showed high specificity and sensitivity. It is likely that the observed cluster of highly shared sequence variants was a sequencing artifact.

On this clone: Its antigen is unknown.

The study ran its PCR with 60 Vbeta and 13 Jbeta primers. Profiled with immunoSEQ multiplex PCR; TCRdb holds only in-frame clones, not every one. The table includes 25,000 to 35,000 clones, approximately 87% detected once. The V gene's germline CDR1 is SGHNT and CDR2 YYREEE (reference sequence). CDR3 length equals 15 residues. V was cut by 2 bases and J by 6 bases, with 17 bases left in between. The chain couples TRBV5-4 to TRBJ1-1; D is possibly TRBD1 (5 bases). Sequenced material: PBMCs. The receptor was isolated from a boy between 10 and 17 years old in good health and CMV-seronegative. The CDR3 DNA reads TGTGCCAGCAGCTTCACTCTGGGGCAAGACCCTGAAGCTTTCTTT. This translates into CASSFTLGQDPEAFF.